Sequencing of this TCR beta chain was carried out in a study of T-cell memory formation after mild COVID-19. This CDR3 spans 16 amino acids. V was trimmed by 6 bases and J by 0 bases, leaving 15 bases between them. In germline, CDR1 is SEHNR, CDR2 FQNEAQ (reference sequence). In TCRdb, the 5' RACE reads were re-called with MiXCR into one record per CDR3 protein. Among more than 350,000 distinct CDR3 sequences listed, 15% to 20% were seen once. This clonotype came up a few times. The TCR comes from a man between 18 and 35 years old who had mild COVID-19 (a few samples of this study predate the infection). Cell type and time point are not known. The chain joins TRBV7-9 to TRBJ2-4; D possibly uses TRBD1 or TRBD2 (5 bases each). Sequencing was carried out using PBMCs or a T cell subset sorted from them (not recorded which). DNA of the CDR3: TGTGCCAGCAGTCCTTTTGGGGGAGCAGCCAAAAACATTCAGTACTTC. This codes for CASSPFGGAAKNIQYF. The whole variable domain, filled in from reference TRBV7-9 and TRBJ2-4, reads DTGVSQNPRHKITKRGQNVTFRCDPISEHNRLYWYRQTLGQGPEFLTYFQNEAQLEKSRLLSDRFSAERPKGSFSTLEIQRTEQGDSAMYLCASSPFGGAAKNIQYFGAGTRLSVL.